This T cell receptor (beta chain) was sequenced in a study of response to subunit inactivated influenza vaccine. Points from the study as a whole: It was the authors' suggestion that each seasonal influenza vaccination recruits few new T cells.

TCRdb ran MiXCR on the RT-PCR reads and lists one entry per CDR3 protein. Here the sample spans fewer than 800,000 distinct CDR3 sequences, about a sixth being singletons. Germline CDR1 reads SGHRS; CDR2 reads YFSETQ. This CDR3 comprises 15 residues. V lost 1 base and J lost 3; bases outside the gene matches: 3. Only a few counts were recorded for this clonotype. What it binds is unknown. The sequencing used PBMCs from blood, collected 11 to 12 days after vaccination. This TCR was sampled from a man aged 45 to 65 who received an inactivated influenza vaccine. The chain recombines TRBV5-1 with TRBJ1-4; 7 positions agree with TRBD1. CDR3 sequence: CASSLTGASNEKLFF. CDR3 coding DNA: TGCGCCAGCAGCTTGACAGGGGCGTCTAATGAAAAACTGTTTTTT.